This entry features one T cell receptor beta chain sequence. Other DNA sequences in this specimen translate into the identical CDR3. This sample stems from a study of shared clonotypes between healthy human individuals. Study in general: Used for every donor were three CD4 naive, three CD4 memory, two CD8 naive and one CD8 memory plate.

Sequenced by immunoSEQ multiplex PCR; TCRdb stores in-frame clones only, minus some. The sample holds some 1,900,000 clones, 85% to 95% seen once. V lost 4 bases and J lost 5, with 8 bases in between. Germline V CDR1 and CDR2: SQVTM, ANQGSEA. The CDR3 runs 11 residues. Selected positively for CCR7 and CD45RO-negative, naive CD8 cells excluded terminally differentiated effector memory CD45RA+ cells. Sequences were obtained from naive CD8+ T cells sorted from blood. The rearrangement links TRBV29-1 to TRBJ1-2; TRBD1 might be the D (5 bases). This clonotype was obtained from a man younger than 30 in good health. The CDR3 region has the DNA TGCAGCGTTGGGACAATATATGGCTACACCTTC. The encoded protein is CSVGTIYGYTF.